The clone carrying this TCR beta chain was seen a single time. Its antigen is not known. This sample is part of a study of graft-versus-host responses after intestinal transplantation. Notes on the study in general: An association linked early post-transplant HvG declines with peak circulating GvH clone levels.

In germline, CDR1 is MNHEY, CDR2 SMNVEV (reference sequence). The CDR3 runs 16 residues. Trimming cost V 7 bases and J 2 bases; bases outside gene matches: 12. The data were produced by immunoSEQ multiplex PCR, yet TCRdb's version contains in-frame clones alone and is incomplete. The data hold over 100,000 clones, with about 90% observed a single time. The specimen was unstimulated CD4+ T cells sorted from spleen or lymph node cells, collected before intestinal transplant. The TCR sequence derives from a human donor who received an intestinal transplant. This sequence joins TRBV27 and TRBJ2-7; 9 bases agree with TRBD1. This CDR3 reads CASTPGFGTGTYEQYF. The CDR3 DNA is TGTGCCAGCACCCCCGGGTTTGGGACAGGGACCTACGAGCAGTACTTC.